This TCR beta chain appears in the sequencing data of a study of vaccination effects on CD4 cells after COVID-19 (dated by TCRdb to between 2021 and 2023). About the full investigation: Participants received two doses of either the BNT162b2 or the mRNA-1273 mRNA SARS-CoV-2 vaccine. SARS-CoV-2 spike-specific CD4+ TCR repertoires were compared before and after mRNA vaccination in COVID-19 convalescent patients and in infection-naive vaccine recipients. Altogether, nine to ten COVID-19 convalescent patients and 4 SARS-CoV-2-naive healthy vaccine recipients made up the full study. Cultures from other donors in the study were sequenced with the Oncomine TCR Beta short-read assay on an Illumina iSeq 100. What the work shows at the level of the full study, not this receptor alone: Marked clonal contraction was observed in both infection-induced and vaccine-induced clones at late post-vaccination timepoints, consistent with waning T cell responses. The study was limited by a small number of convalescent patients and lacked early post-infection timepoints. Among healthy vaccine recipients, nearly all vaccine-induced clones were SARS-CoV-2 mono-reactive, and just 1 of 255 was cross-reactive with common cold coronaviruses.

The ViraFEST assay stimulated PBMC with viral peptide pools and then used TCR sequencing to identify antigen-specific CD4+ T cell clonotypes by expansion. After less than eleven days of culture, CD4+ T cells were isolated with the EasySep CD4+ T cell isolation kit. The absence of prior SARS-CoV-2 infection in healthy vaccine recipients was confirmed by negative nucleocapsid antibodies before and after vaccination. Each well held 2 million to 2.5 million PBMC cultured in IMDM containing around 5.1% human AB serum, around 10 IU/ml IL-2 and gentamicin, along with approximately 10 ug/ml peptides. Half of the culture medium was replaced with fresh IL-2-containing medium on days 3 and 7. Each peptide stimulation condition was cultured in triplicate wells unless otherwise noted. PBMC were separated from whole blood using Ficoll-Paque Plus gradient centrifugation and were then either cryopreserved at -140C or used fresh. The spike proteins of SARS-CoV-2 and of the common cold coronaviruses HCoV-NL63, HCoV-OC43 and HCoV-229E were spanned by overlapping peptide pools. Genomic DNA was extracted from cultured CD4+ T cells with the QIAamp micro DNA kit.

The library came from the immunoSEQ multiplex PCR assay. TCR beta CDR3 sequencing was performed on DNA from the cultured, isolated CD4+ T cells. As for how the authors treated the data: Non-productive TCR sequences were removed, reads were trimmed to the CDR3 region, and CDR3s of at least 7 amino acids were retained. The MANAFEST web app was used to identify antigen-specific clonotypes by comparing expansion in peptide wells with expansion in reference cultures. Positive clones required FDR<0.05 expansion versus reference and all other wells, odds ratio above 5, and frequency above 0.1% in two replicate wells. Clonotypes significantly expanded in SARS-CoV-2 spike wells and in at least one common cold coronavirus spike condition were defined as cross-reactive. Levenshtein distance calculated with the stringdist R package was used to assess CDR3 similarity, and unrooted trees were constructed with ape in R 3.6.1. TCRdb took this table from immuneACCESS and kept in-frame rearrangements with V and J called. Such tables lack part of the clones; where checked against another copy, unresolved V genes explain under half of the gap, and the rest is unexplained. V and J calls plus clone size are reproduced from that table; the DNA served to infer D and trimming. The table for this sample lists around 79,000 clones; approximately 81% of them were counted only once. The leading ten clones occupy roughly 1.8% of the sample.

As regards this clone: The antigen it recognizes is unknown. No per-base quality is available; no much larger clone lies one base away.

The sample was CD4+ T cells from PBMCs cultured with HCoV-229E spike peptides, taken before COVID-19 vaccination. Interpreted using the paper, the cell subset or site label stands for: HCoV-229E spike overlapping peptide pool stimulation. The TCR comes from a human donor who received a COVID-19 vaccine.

The nucleotide sequence reads TGCGCCAGCAGCTTGGCCGGGGGCACCGGGGAGCTGTTTTTT. Translated, this is CASSLAGGTGELFF. Recombination joined TRBV5-1 with TRBJ2-2; possibly the D gene is TRBD2, per 6 matching bases. V drops 0 bases and J drops 4 bases, leaving 7 bases in between. Inclusive of the bounding cysteine and phenylalanine, the CDR3 is 14 residues long. Only the CDR3 part of the read is kept: 42 bases, read in frame from the first base. CDR1 and CDR2 (SGHRS, YFSETQ) derive from the germline V gene.